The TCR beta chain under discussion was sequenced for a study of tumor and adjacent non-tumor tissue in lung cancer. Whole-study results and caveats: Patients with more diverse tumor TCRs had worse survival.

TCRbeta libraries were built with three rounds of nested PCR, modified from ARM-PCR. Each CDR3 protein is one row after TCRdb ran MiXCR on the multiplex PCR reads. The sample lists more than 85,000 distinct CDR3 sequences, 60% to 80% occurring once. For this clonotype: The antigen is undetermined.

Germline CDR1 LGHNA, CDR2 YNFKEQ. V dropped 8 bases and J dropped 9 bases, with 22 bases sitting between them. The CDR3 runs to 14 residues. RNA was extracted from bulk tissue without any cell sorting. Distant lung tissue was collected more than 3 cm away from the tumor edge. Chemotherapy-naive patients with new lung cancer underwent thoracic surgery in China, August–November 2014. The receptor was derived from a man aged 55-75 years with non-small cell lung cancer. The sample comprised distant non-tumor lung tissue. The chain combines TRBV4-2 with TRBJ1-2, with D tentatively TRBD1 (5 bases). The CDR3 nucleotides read TGTGCCAGCTCCTCGGGGACCACTAACTACTGCTACACCTTC. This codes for CASSSGTTNYCYTF.